The clone carrying this T cell receptor (beta chain) was observed a handful of times. The antigen remains unidentified. The sample is drawn from a study of T cells after yellow fever vaccination. General study points: In post-booster samples, most primary-vaccination clones reappeared (about 95% CD4, 75% to 90% CD8).

Germline-derived CDR1 and CDR2 are MGHRA and YSYEKL. CDR3 length: 17 amino acids. The V end lost 1 base, the J end lost 0 bases, and 16 bases lay between the germline ends. They built TCR cDNA with 5'RACE template switching, a step that put in a universal primer site and UMIs. TCRdb processed the 5' RACE reads anew with MiXCR; each CDR3 protein has one entry. The table records some 560,000 distinct CDR3 sequences, around 16% of them present only once. The V call is TRBV4-1, the J call TRBJ2-7; D is uncertain. This clonotype was sampled from a man between 18 and 29 years old who received the YFV17D yellow fever vaccine. This material consisted of PBMCs, taken around 5 days after the first yellow fever vaccination. The CDR3 is CASSQGLGRANSYEQYF. The CDR3 DNA reads as TGCGCCAGCAGCCAAGGGCTAGGGCGCGCCAACTCCTACGAGCAGTACTTC.